Listed below are T cell receptor beta chains from one sample, sequenced in a study of T cell repertoires in cytomegalovirus infection. Each CDR3 protein is one row after TCRdb ran MiXCR on the reads. Seen here are roughly 150,000 distinct CDR3 sequences, roughly a third observed once, and the top ten hold around half. For these receptors, no antigen is known. This sample comprised CD8+ T cells from cultured PBMCs, obtained from culture after CMV antigen stimulation. These receptor sequences come from a human donor in good health (CMV status not recorded). Some clones in this sample may be carry-over from other donors' samples. The CDR3 runs from the conserved cysteine through the conserved F or W. D genes are given only for firm matches. The size entry is marked missing in some rows and otherwise reads once, few, many or a size class.

D gene	J gene	V gene	clone size	CDR3 protein	CDR3 DNA
TRBD2	TRBJ2-7	TRBV6-5	few	CASKVAGGDTYEQYF	TGTGCCAGCAAAGTAGCGGGGGGCGACACCTACGAGCAGTACTTC
NA	TRBJ2-7	TRBV27	few	CASSGNNYEQYF	TGTGCCAGCAGCGGGAACAACTACGAGCAGTACTTC
NA	TRBJ2-5	TRBV27	few	CASGSGQETQYF	TGTGCCAGCGGTTCGGGTCAAGAGACCCAGTACTTC
NA	TRBJ2-1	TRBV27	NA	CASSSSSQGAHEQFF	TGTGCCAGCAGTTCCTCTAGCCAAGGGGCCCATGAGCAGTTCTTC
TRBD1	TRBJ2-5	TRBV12-3/TRBV12-4	NA	CASSPGQARETQYF	TGTGCCAGCAGTCCCGGACAGGCGAGGGAGACCCAGTACTTC
NA	TRBJ2-5	TRBV6-5	NA	CASSTTLGIETQYF	TGTGCCAGCAGTACTACATTAGGGATAGAGACCCAGTACTTC
NA	TRBJ2-3	TRBV27	NA	CASSLVQGPSDTQYF	TGTGCCAGCAGTTTAGTCCAGGGGCCATCAGATACGCAGTATTTT
TRBD1	TRBJ2-7	TRBV28	NA	CASSLRTGPYEQYF	TGTGCCAGCAGTTTGAGGACAGGGCCCTACGAGCAGTACTTC
TRBD2	TRBJ2-3	TRBV28	many	CASSTLDSGGDTQYF	TGTGCCAGCAGTACGTTGGATAGCGGGGGAGATACGCAGTATTTT
NA	TRBJ2-7	TRBV2	NA	CASLPGTFKPEQYF	TGTGCCAGCCTGCCGGGGACTTTTAAACCCGAGCAGTACTTC
TRBD1	TRBJ2-1	TRBV7-3	NA	CASSPSGTVSYNEQFF	TGTGCCAGCAGCCCCTCCGGGACAGTCTCCTACAATGAGCAGTTCTTC
NA	TRBJ1-1	TRBV5-1	NA	CASSVEGAVGTEAFF	TGCGCCAGCAGCGTCGAAGGGGCCGTGGGAACTGAAGCTTTCTTT
NA	TRBJ1-4	TRBV29-1	NA	CSVPYNEKLFF	TGCAGCGTTCCCTACAATGAAAAACTGTTTTTT
NA	TRBJ2-1	TRBV6-1	NA	CASSELSTYNEQFF	TGTGCCAGCAGTGAACTAAGCACCTACAATGAGCAGTTCTTC
TRBD1	TRBJ2-2	TRBV6-6	few	CASRRTGRQGFHGELFF	TGTGCCAGCAGACGGACGGGACGACAGGGGTTCCATGGGGAGCTGTTTTTT